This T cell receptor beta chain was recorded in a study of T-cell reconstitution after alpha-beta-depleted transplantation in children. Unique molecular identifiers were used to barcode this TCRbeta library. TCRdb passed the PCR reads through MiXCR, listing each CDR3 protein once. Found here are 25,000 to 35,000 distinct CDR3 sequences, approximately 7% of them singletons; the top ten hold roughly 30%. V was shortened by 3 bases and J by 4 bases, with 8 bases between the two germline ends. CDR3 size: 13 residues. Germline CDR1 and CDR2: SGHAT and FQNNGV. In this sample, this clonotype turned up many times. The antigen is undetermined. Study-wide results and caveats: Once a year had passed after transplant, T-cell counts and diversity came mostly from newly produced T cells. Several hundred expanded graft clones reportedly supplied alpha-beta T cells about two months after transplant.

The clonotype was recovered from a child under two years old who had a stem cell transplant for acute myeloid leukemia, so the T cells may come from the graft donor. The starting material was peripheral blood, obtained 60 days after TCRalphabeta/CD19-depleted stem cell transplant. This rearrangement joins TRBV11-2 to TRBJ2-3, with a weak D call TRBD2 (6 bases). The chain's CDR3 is CASSLRGADTQYF. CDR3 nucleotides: TGTGCCAGCAGCTTGCGGGGAGCAGATACGCAGTATTTT.